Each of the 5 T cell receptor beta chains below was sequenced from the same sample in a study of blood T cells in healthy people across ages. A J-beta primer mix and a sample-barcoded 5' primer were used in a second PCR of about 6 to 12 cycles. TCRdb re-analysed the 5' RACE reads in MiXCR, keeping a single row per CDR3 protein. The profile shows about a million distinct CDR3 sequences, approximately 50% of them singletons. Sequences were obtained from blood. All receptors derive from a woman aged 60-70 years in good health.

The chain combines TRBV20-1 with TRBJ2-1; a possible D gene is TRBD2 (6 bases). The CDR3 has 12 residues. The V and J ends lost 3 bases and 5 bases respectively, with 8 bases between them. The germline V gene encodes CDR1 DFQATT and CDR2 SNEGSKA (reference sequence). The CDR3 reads CSASAGHNEQFF. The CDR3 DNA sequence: TGCAGTGCTAGTGCGGGGCACAATGAGCAGTTCTTC.

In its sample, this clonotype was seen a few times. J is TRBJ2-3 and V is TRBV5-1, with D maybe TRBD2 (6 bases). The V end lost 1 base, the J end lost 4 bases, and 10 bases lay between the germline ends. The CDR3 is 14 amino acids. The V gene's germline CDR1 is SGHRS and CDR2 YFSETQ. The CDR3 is CASSLQGGPDTQYF. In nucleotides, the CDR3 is TGCGCCAGCAGCTTGCAGGGAGGCCCAGATACGCAGTATTTT.

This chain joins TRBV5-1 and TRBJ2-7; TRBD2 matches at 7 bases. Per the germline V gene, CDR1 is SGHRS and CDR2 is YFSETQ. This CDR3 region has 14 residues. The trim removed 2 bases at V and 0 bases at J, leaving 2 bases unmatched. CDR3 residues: CASSFREASYEQYF. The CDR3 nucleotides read TGCGCCAGCAGCTTCCGGGAGGCCTCCTACGAGCAGTACTTC. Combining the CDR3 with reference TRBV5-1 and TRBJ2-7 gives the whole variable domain KAGVTQTPRYLIKTRGQQVTLSCSPISGHRSVSWYQQTPGQGLQFLFEYFSETQRNKGNFPGRFSGRQFSNSRSEMNVSTLELGDSALYLCASSFREASYEQYFGPGTRLTVT.

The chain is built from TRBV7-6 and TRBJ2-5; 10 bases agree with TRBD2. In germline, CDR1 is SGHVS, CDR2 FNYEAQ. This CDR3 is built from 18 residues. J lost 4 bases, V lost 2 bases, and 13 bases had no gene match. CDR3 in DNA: TGTGCCAGCAGCTTACTCCCTAGCGGGAGTTTCGTTGGAGAGACCCAGTACTTC. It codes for CASSLLPSGSFVGETQYF.

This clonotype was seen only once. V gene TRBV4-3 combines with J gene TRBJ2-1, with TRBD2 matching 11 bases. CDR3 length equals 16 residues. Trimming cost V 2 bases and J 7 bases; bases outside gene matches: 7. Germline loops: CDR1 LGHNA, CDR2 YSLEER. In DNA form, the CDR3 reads TGCGCCAGCAGCCAACTAGCGGGAGGAAACCTAAATGAGCAGTTCTTC. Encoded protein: CASSQLAGGNLNEQFF.